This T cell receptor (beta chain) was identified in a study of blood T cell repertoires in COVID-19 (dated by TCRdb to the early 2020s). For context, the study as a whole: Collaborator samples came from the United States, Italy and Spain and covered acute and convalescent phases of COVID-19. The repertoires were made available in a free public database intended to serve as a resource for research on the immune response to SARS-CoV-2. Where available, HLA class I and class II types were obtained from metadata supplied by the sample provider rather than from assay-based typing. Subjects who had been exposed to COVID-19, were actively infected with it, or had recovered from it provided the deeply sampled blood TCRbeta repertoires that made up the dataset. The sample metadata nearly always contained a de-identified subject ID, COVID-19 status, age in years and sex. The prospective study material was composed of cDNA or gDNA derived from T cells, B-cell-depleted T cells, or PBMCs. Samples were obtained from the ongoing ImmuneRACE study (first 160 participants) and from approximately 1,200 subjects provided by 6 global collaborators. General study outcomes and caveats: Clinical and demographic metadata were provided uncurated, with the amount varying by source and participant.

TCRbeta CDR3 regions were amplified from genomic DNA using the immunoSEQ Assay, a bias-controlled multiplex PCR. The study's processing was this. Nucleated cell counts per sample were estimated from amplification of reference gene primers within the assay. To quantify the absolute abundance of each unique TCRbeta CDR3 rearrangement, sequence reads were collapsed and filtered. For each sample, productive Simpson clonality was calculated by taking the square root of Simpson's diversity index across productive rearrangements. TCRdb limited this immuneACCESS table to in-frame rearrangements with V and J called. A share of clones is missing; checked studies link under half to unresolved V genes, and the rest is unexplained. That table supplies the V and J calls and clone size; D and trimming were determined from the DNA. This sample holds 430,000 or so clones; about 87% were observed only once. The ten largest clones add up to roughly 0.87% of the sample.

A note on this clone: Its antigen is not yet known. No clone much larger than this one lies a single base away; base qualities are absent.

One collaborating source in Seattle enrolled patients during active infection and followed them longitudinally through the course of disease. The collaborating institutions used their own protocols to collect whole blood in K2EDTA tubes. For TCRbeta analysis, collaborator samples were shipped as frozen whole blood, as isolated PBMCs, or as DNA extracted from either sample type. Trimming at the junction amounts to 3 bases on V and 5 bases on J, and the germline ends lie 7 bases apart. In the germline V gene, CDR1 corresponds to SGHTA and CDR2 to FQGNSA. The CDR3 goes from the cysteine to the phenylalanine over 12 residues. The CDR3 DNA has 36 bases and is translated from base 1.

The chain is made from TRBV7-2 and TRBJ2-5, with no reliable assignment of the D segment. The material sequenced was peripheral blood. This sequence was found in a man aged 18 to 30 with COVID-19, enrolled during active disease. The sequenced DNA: TGTGCCAGCAGCTTCGGAGTGGAGACCCAGTACTTC. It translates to CASSFGVETQYF.